The 25 T cell receptor beta chains in this list originate from one sample, sequenced in a study of cytomegalovirus exposure and HLA in healthy donors. A multiplex PCR was run with 60 Vbeta primers and 13 Jbeta primers. This table comes from immunoSEQ multiplex PCR, and its TCRdb copy is limited to in-frame clones, with some not included. This sample has about 150,000 clones; just under 75% occur once, and the top ten carry under 2%. Sequencing input: PBMCs. These receptors were collected from a woman aged 18-30 years in good health and CMV-seronegative.

The rearrangement links TRBV7-6 to TRBJ1-1; possible D gene TRBD1, 6 bases. Deletions cut 5 bases from V and 7 bases from J, with 17 bases between. CDR3 size: 14 residues. Germline CDR1 reads SGHVS; CDR2 reads FNYEAQ. The DNA of the CDR3 is TGTGCCAGCAGCAGTACAGGGAACAAAGGTGAAGCTTTCTTT. Amino acids: CASSSTGNKGEAFF.

This clone was seen only a few times. The V call is TRBV25-1, the J call TRBJ1-1; D not resolved. The CDR3 covers 13 residues. The V end was cut by 2 bases, the J end by 6 bases, with 10 bases between. Germline CDR1 is MGHDK and CDR2 is SYGVNS. CDR3 in amino acids: CASSETGRAEAFF. The CDR3 coding sequence is TGTGCCAGCAGTGAAACGGGAAGAGCTGAAGCTTTCTTT.

This clone showed up just once. The chain employs TRBV7-9 and TRBJ1-1; D perhaps matches TRBD1 (6 bases). The CDR3 runs 15 residues. Trimming took 3 bases from V and 1 from J, leaving 12 bases between them. CDR1 and CDR2 (germline): SEHNR, FQNEAQ (reference sequence). Here the CDR3 reads CASSFGTQKNTEAFF. CDR3 nucleotides: TGTGCCAGCAGCTTTGGGACACAGAAGAACACTGAAGCTTTCTTT.

This clone was counted only a few times. The chain recombines TRBV5-4 with TRBJ2-2; TRBD2 agrees at 11 bases. Unmatched junction bases numbered 7, after V lost 0 bases and J lost 6 bases. Germline-derived CDR1 and CDR2 are SGHNT and YYREEE (reference sequence). This CDR3 contains 17 residues. The CDR3 sequence: CASSLAITSGSSGELFF. The CDR3 DNA sequence: TGTGCCAGCAGCTTGGCGATTACTAGCGGGAGTTCCGGGGAGCTGTTTTTT. The variable domain in full, with the rest retrieved from reference TRBV5-4 and TRBJ2-2, is ETGVTQSPTHLIKTRGQQVTLRCSSQSGHNTVSWYQQALGQGPQFIFQYYREEENGRGNFPPRFSGLQFPNYSSELNVNALELDDSALYLCASSLAITSGSSGELFFGEGSRLTVL.

V and J are TRBV4-1 and TRBJ1-5; the D gene is possibly TRBD1 (5 bases). This CDR3 region has 16 residues. In germline, CDR1 is MGHRA, CDR2 YSYEKL. V was clipped by 4 bases and J by 4 bases, with 17 bases between them. The CDR3 protein is CASSRGEWGLNQPQHF. The CDR3 region has the DNA TGCGCCAGCAGCCGGGGGGAGTGGGGGTTGAATCAGCCCCAGCATTTT.

The rearrangement links TRBV28 to TRBJ1-5; TRBD1 agrees at 7 bases. Germline V gene sequence: CDR1 MDHEN, CDR2 SYDVKM. V dropped 9 bases and J dropped 5; count of bases not matched to a gene: 7. CDR3 length equals 13 residues. This chain's CDR3 is CASRPGQYQPQHF. Here the CDR3 DNA reads TGTGCCAGTCGTCCGGGACAGTATCAGCCCCAGCATTTT.

The chain recombines TRBV7-2 with TRBJ1-1, with D hard to call. V was clipped by 5 bases and J by 1 base, with 11 bases between them. Germline V lookup: CDR1 SGHTA, CDR2 FQGNSA. This CDR3 comprises 14 residues. The CDR3 coding sequence is TGTGCCAGCAGCCTCTTACCGAGGAACACTGAAGCTTTCTTT. It encodes CASSLLPRNTEAFF.

This clone was observed a single time. The chain joins TRBV30 to TRBJ2-1; TRBD2 matches at 7 bases. Looked up from germline, CDR1 is GTSNPN and CDR2 is SVGIG (reference sequence). The CDR3 length is 15 residues. V trimming: 1 base; J trimming: 8 bases; junction bases outside the gene matches: 11. Here the CDR3 DNA reads TGTGCCTGGAGTGGTTGGACTAGAGGGGTCGATGAGCAGTTCTTC. Protein: CAWSGWTRGVDEQFF.

This chain uses TRBV14 with TRBJ2-1; D is possibly TRBD1 (6 bases). Germline V CDR1 and CDR2: SGHDN, FVKESK. The CDR3 is made up of 15 amino acids. Deletions cut 4 bases from V and 2 bases from J, with 12 bases between. CDR3 residues: CASSRTGPAYNEQFF. The CDR3 DNA sequence: TGTGCCAGCAGCCGCACAGGGCCGGCCTACAATGAGCAGTTCTTC.

This chain connects TRBV25-1 to TRBJ1-3, with 9 bases that match TRBD1. The trim removed 5 bases at V and 0 bases at J, leaving 8 bases unmatched. CDR1 is MGHDK, CDR2 SYGVNS, per germline. The CDR3 length is 17 residues. This CDR3 reads CASSLGQGHNSGNTIYF. CDR3 sequence (DNA): TGTGCCAGCAGTTTAGGACAGGGGCACAACTCTGGAAACACCATATATTTT.

This clone was recorded once. The chain links TRBV29-1 to TRBJ2-4; D perhaps matches TRBD1 (7 bases). CDR1 SQVTM and CDR2 ANQGSEA come from the germline V gene. V was clipped by 3 bases and J by 3 bases, with 9 bases between them. This CDR3 has 13 residues. CDR3 residues: CSVEQGGKNIQYF. CDR3 sequence (DNA): TGCAGCGTTGAGCAGGGGGGCAAAAACATTCAGTACTTC.

This chain connects TRBV5-5 to TRBJ2-2; 7 bases fit TRBD2. The CDR3 sequence is 15 residues long. Germline values: CDR1 SGHKS, CDR2 YYEKEE (reference sequence). V gave up 0 bases and J gave up 4 bases; unmatched junction bases: 3. The CDR3 sequence is CASSLGDYRTGELFF. The CDR3 DNA is TGTGCCAGCAGCTTGGGGGACTATCGCACCGGGGAGCTGTTTTTT.

The CDR3 DNA sequence: TGTGCCAGCAGCGCATCCAGAGACGGGGATGAGCAGTTCTTC. This codes for CASSASRDGDEQFF. The rearrangement links TRBV7-8 to TRBJ2-1; weak D call: TRBD2 (5 bases). Germline V gene lookup returns CDR1 SGHVS and CDR2 FQNEAQ. The CDR3 loop spans 14 amino acids. V lost 5 bases to trimming and J lost 8 bases, with 16 bases between them.

The chain combines TRBV27 with TRBJ1-2, with 10 bases identical to TRBD1. Germline CDR1 reads MNHEY; CDR2 reads SMNVEV (reference sequence). V shed 8 bases, J shed 8 bases, and the junction held 8 bases outside the gene matches. The CDR3 consists of 13 residues. The CDR3 nucleotides are TGTGCCAGCGGGTGGACAGGGGGAGGGGGCTACACCTTC. Translating gives CASGWTGGGGYTF.

The J gene is TRBJ1-1, the V gene TRBV6-5, with a possible D match to TRBD1 (6 bases). V was shortened by 5 bases and J by 7 bases, with 14 bases between the two germline ends. CDR3 size: 13 residues. The germline V gene encodes CDR1 MNHEY and CDR2 SVGAGI. CDR3: CASSGTGSVEAFF. The CDR3 bases are TGTGCCAGCAGTGGTACAGGGTCGGTTGAAGCTTTCTTT.

The chain joins TRBV5-1 to TRBJ2-5; D unresolved. The CDR3 loop spans 14 amino acids. With 1 base removed from V and 2 bases from J, the gap between germline ends came to 9 bases. The V gene's germline CDR1 is SGHRS and CDR2 YFSETQ. CDR3 DNA sequence: TGCGCCAGCAGCTTGTCACTCCTACAAGAGACCCAGTACTTC. Amino acid sequence: CASSLSLLQETQYF.

The V call is TRBV4-1, the J call TRBJ1-2; maybe TRBD1 (6 bases). CDR3 size: 15 residues. V gave up 5 bases and J gave up 4 bases, with 17 bases separating them. CDR1 is MGHRA and CDR2 is YSYEKL in the germline V gene. CDR3: CASSSRTAEVYGYTF. CDR3 nucleotide sequence: TGCGCCAGCAGCTCCCGGACAGCGGAGGTCTATGGCTACACCTTC.

The chain carries TRBV25-1 and TRBJ2-1; 8 bases align to TRBD1. J gave up 6 bases and V 3 bases, and 10 bases lay outside the gene matches. Germline loops: CDR1 MGHDK, CDR2 SYGVNS. The CDR3 contains 16 residues. The chain's CDR3 is CASSDSSDRAINEQFF. The CDR3 DNA follows: TGTGCCAGCAGTGACTCCTCGGACAGGGCGATCAATGAGCAGTTCTTC.

The sample holds one count of this clone. The rearrangement links TRBV7-8 to TRBJ2-2, with D perhaps matching TRBD2 (6 bases). From germline, CDR1 is SGHVS and CDR2 FQNEAQ. There are 18 residues in the CDR3. V was pared by 1 base and J by 4 bases, with 19 bases between. CDR3 sequence (DNA): TGTGCCAGCAGCTTAGTGGTCGGGAGACAAACCCGCACCGGGGAGCTGTTTTTT. Protein sequence: CASSLVVGRQTRTGELFF.

The chain couples TRBV4-1 to TRBJ2-7; 9 bases line up with TRBD2. Germline values: CDR1 MGHRA, CDR2 YSYEKL. V dropped 4 bases and J dropped 5; count of bases not matched to a gene: 12. The CDR3 length is 16 residues. This CDR3 is CASSRRLGRGGDEQYF. The CDR3 nucleotides read TGCGCCAGCAGCCGTCGTCTGGGGCGGGGGGGCGACGAGCAGTACTTC.

The rearrangement uses TRBV5-3 and TRBJ1-4, with 7 bases aligning to TRBD1. TRBV5-3 is annotated as an ORF whose role is uncertain. The CDR3 contains 12 residues. J lost 8 bases, V lost 4 bases, and 2 bases had no gene match. CDR3 coding DNA: TGTGCCAGAAGCCTAGGGGGCGAAAAACTGTTTTTT. Amino acids: CARSLGGEKLFF.

The rearrangement uses TRBV9 and TRBJ1-1; D uncertain. This CDR3 is 15 amino acids long. Germline V gene sequence: CDR1 SGDLS, CDR2 YYNGEE. Trimming pared 3 bases from V and 8 bases from J, leaving 20 bases between. The CDR3 is CASSAREFLVEEAFF. In nucleotides, the CDR3 is TGTGCCAGCAGCGCCCGGGAGTTCTTGGTGGAGGAAGCTTTCTTT.

This clone was picked up a small number of times. V gene TRBV28 combines with J gene TRBJ1-4, with a possible D match to TRBD1 (5 bases). The CDR3 is made up of 14 amino acids. Germline CDR1 MDHEN, CDR2 SYDVKM. V lost 3 bases to trimming and J lost 7 bases, with 12 bases between them. The CDR3 spells CASSLGGASEKLFF. CDR3 in DNA: TGTGCCAGCAGTTTGGGAGGGGCGAGTGAAAAACTGTTTTTT.

Of note for this clone: Compared with germline, one end of the junction differs, possibly owing to a read error. The same CDR3 arises from other DNA sequences in this sample as well. The CDR3 sequence is CASSQGSTATDTQYF. CDR3 nucleotides: TGCGCTAGCAGCCAAGGCTCCACAGCCACAGATACGCAGTATTTT. The chain carries TRBV4-3 and TRBJ2-3, with no clear D. CDR3 length: 15 amino acids. Germline V gene lookup returns CDR1 LGHNA and CDR2 YSLEER.

The J gene is TRBJ2-5, the V gene TRBV5-1; 11 bases fit TRBD2. With V trimmed by 3 bases and J by 9 bases, 19 bases remained unmatched. Germline V gene lookup returns CDR1 SGHRS and CDR2 YFSETQ. The CDR3 extends over 18 amino acids. CDR3: CASSSKTPGLAADGAQYF. CDR3 DNA sequence: TGCGCCAGCAGCTCAAAAACACCGGGACTAGCGGCCGACGGGGCCCAGTACTTC.